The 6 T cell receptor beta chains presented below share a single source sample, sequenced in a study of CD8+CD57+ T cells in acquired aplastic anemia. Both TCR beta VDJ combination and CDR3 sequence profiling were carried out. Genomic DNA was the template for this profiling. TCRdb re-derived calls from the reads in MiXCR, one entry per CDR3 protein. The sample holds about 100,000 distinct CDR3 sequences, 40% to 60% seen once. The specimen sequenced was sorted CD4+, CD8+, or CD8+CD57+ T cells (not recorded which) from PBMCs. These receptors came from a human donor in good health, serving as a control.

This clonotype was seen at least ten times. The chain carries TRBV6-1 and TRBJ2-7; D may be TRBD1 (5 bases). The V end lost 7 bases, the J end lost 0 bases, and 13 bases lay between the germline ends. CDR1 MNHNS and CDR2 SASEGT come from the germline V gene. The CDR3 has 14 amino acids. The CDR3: CASTDPDSSYEQYF. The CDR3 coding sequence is TGTGCCAGCACCGACCCCGACAGCTCCTACGAGCAGTACTTC.

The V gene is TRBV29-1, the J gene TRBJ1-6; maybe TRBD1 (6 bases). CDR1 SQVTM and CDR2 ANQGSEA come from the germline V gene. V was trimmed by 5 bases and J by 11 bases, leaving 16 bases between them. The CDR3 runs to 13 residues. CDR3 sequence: CSVWAGQGTPLHF. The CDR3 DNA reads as TGCAGCGTTTGGGCGGGGCAGGGGACACCCCTCCACTTT.

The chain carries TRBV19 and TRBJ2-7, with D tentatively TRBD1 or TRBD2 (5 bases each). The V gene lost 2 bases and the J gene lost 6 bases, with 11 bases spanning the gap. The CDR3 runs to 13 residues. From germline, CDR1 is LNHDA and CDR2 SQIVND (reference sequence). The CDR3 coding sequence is TGTGCCAGTAGTATAAAGACCGGGGCCGAGCAGTACTTC. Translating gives CASSIKTGAEQYF.

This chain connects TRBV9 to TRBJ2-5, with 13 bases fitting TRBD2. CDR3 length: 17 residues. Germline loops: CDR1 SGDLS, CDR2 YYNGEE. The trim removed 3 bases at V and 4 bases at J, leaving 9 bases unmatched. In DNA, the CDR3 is TGTGCCAGCAGCGCGGGGACTAGCGGGATAGCCGGAGAGACCCAGTACTTC. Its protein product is CASSAGTSGIAGETQYF. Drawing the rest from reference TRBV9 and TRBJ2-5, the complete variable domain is DSGVTQTPKHLITATGQRVTLRCSPRSGDLSVYWYQQSLDQGLQFLIQYYNGEERAKGNILERFSAQQFPDLHSELNLSSLELGDSALYFCASSAGTSGIAGETQYFGPGTRLLVL.

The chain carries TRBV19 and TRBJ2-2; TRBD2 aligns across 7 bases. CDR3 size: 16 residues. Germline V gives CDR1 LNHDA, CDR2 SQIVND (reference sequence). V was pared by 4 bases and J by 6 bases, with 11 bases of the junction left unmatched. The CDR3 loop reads CASSTLGTTGAGELFF. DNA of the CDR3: TGTGCCAGTAGTACCCTCGGGACTACCGGGGCCGGGGAGCTGTTTTTT.

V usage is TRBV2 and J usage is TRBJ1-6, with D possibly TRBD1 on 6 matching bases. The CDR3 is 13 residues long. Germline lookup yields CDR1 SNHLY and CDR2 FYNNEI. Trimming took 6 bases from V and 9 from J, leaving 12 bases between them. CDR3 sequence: CASRGGGVSPLHF. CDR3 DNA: TGTGCCAGCAGGGGAGGGGGAGTTTCACCCCTCCACTTT.